This TCR beta chain stems from a study of blood T cell repertoires in COVID-19. Study overall: Sources were T cells, B-cell-depleted T cells, or PBMCs; the material itself was cDNA or gDNA.

TCRdb keeps only in-frame clones here, not all; method: immunoSEQ multiplex PCR. The sample comprises around 140,000 clones, more than 85% of which are singletons, and around 4.2% rests with the top ten. This CDR3 contains 13 residues. With 4 bases removed from V and 3 bases from J, the gap between germline ends came to 10 bases. Germline values: CDR1 SGDLS, CDR2 YYNGEE. The chain recombines TRBV9 with TRBJ1-2; D is undetermined. This sequence was found in a man aged 60-69 years with COVID-19, enrolled during active disease. The specimen was peripheral blood. The CDR3 DNA reads TGTGCCAGCAGCCCGCAGCGGGACTATGGCTACACCTTC. It encodes CASSPQRDYGYTF.